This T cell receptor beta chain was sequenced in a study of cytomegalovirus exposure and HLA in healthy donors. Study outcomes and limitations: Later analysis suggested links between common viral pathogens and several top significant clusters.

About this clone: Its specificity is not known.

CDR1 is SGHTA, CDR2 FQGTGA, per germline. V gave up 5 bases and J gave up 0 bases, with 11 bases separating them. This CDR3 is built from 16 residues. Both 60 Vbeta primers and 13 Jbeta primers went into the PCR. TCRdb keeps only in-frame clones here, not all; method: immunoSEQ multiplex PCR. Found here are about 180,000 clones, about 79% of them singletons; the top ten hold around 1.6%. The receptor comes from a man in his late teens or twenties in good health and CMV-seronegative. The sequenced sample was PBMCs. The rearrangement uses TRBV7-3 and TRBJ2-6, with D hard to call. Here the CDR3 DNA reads TGTGCCAGCAGCCCAGGTAGAAGCTCTGGGGCCAACGTCCTGACTTTC. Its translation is CASSPGRSSGANVLTF.